This record covers a single T cell receptor (beta chain). The data belong to a study of blood T cell repertoires in COVID-19. Study at large: Researchers got acute and convalescent COVID-19 samples from the United States, Italy and Spain. T cells, B-cell-depleted T cells, or PBMCs supplied cDNA or gDNA.

J lost 6 bases, V lost 11 bases, and 15 bases had no gene match. This CDR3 spans 15 amino acids. CDR1 is LNHDA, CDR2 SQIVND, per germline (reference sequence). As handled by the study authors: Estimation of nucleated cell counts relied on the amplification of reference gene primers. The repertoire was sequenced with immunoSEQ multiplex PCR; TCRdb's copy has only in-frame clones and lacks some. The DNA was the basis for D and trimming; V, J and clone size are from that table. The table includes 100,000 to 150,000 clones, 81% detected once. The source is a woman in her sixties with active or convalescent COVID-19. V and J are TRBV19 and TRBJ2-2; 7 nucleotides agree with TRBD2. The material sequenced was peripheral blood. The CDR3 sequence: CAVLARDYSPGELFF. CDR3 in DNA: TGTGCCGTCCTAGCCCGGGACTACTCCCCCGGGGAGCTGTTTTTT.